The next 11 T cell receptor beta chains were all read from a single sample in a study of Graves' ophthalmopathy and Graves' hyperthyroidism. RNA transcripts were the template, and TCR beta CDR3 regions were amplified from them. Investigators did first-round RT-PCR with HTBI primers, then second-round multiplex PCR. One entry per CDR3 protein, called by TCRdb with MiXCR from the multiplex PCR reads. The data show 560,000 or so distinct CDR3 sequences, about 35% seen once. Input material: peripheral blood or thyroid tissue (not recorded which). The receptors derive from an adult man with Graves' hyperthyroidism.

This clonotype was counted at least ten times. The chain has TRBV10-3 and TRBJ2-1; 9 bases map to TRBD2. Germline CDR1 ENHRY, CDR2 SYGVKD. The V and J ends lost 2 bases and 8 bases, in that order; junction bases with no gene match: 13. This CDR3 has 17 residues. In nucleotides, the CDR3 is TGTGCCATCAGTGAGAGATGGGGCGGGGGGGCTTTGGATGAGCAGTTCTTC. This gives the protein CAISERWGGGALDEQFF.

The chain couples TRBV7-9 to TRBJ1-2, with TRBD1 matching over 11 bases. Per germline, CDR1 SEHNR and CDR2 FQNEAQ (reference sequence). The V and J ends lost 3 bases and 6 bases, in that order; junction bases with no gene match: 9. The CDR3 loop spans 16 amino acids. The CDR3 reads CASSFRDRGEVDGYTF. The CDR3 DNA sequence: TGTGCCAGCAGCTTCCGGGACAGGGGGGAAGTTGATGGCTACACCTTC.

At least ten counts were recorded for this clonotype. This sequence joins TRBV6-6 and TRBJ1-2, with D uncertain. Germline V CDR1 and CDR2: MNHNY, SVGAGI (reference sequence). The CDR3 has 12 amino acids. Trimming stripped 7 bases from V and 4 bases from J, with 10 bases between. The chain's CDR3 is CASTNWGYGYTF. CDR3 nucleotides: TGTGCCAGCACCAACTGGGGCTATGGCTACACCTTC.

This clonotype occurred many times. V gene TRBV5-1 combines with J gene TRBJ1-1; D ambiguous. V lost 5 bases to trimming and J lost 1 base, with 9 bases between them. CDR1 and CDR2 (germline): SGHRS, YFSETQ. This CDR3 contains 13 residues. The CDR3 DNA reads as TGCGCCAGCAGGCCCGGATCGAACACTGAAGCTTTCTTT. Its translation is CASRPGSNTEAFF.

Many counts were recorded for this clonotype. This sequence may be a read error, since a much larger clone differs from it by one base. V gene TRBV7-9 combines with J gene TRBJ2-7; 7 bases agree with TRBD1. Germline CDR1 and CDR2: SEHNR and FQNEAQ (reference sequence). J was trimmed by 0 bases and V by 2 bases; bases with no gene match: 1. The CDR3 has 14 residues. The CDR3 sequence is CASSLRDSSYEQYF. For the CDR3, the DNA is TGTGCCAGCAGCTTACGGGACAGCTCCTACGAGCAGTACTTC.

V is TRBV10-3 and J is TRBJ2-7, with D possibly matching TRBD1 (6 bases). The CDR3 extends over 14 amino acids. CDR1 is ENHRY and CDR2 is SYGVKD in the germline V gene. Deletions cut 2 bases from V and 2 bases from J, with 10 bases between. CDR3 residues: CAISEATGTYEQYF. The CDR3 nucleotides are TGTGCCATCAGTGAGGCGACAGGCACCTACGAGCAGTACTTC.

The chain uses TRBV5-1 and TRBJ2-7, with 9 bases matching TRBD2. The DNA end is more similar to TRBJ2-1, so the J call may be wrong. This CDR3 contains 14 residues. Looked up from germline, CDR1 is SGHRS and CDR2 is YFSETQ. The CDR3 spells CASSLEGGGDEQFF. DNA for the CDR3: TGCGCCAGCAGCTTGGAAGGCGGGGGGGATGAGCAGTTCTTC.

This clonotype has a count of ten or more. This chain connects TRBV29-1 to TRBJ2-6, with D hard to call. In germline, CDR1 is SQVTM, CDR2 ANQGSEA. Trimming took off 5 bases at V and 0 bases at J, with 5 bases between the two ends. The CDR3 spans 13 residues. CDR3 protein: CSVSNSGANVLTF. CDR3 bases: TGCAGCGTTTCAAACTCTGGGGCCAACGTCCTGACTTTC.

The gene calls are TRBV2 and TRBJ1-4; weak D call: TRBD1 (6 bases). Deletions cut 8 bases from V and 4 bases from J, with 14 bases between. The CDR3 consists of 14 residues. Per the germline V gene, CDR1 is SNHLY and CDR2 is FYNNEI. DNA of the CDR3: TGTGCCAGCGTCCCAGGGGCGGGTAATGAAAAACTGTTTTTT. This encodes CASVPGAGNEKLFF. The full variable domain, completed using reference TRBV2 and TRBJ1-4, is EPEVTQTPSHQVTQMGQEVILRCVPISNHLYFYWYRQILGQKVEFLVSFYNNEISEKSEIFDDQFSVERPDGSNFTLKIRSTKLEDSAMYFCASVPGAGNEKLFFGSGTQLSVL.

The sample holds a few counts of this clonotype. This chain connects TRBV7-9 to TRBJ2-3; D gene unclear. Between the trimmed V and J ends, which lost 5 bases and 3 bases, there was a span of 12 bases. Germline CDR1 and CDR2: SEHNR and FQNEAQ (reference sequence). This CDR3 is 14 amino acids long. The CDR3 sequence is CASSPLLGTDTQYF. CDR3 in DNA: TGTGCCAGCAGCCCGTTGCTAGGGACAGATACGCAGTATTTT.

This clonotype was picked up many times. V is TRBV4-1 and J is TRBJ2-5, with D tentatively TRBD1 (5 bases). The CDR3 has 14 amino acids. Germline CDR1 and CDR2: MGHRA and YSYEKL. V shed 0 bases and J shed 4 bases, with 9 bases lying between them. For the CDR3, the DNA is TGCGCCAGCAGCCAAGAAAGGGGAAGAGAGACCCAGTACTTC. Translation: CASSQERGRETQYF.